The sequence of this TCR beta chain was determined in a study of CD8 T cells in ankylosing spondylitis. Study-wide results and limits: Previously reported in reactive arthritis synovial fluid and blood were some of the motif variants.

By quantitative 5'-RACE with molecular barcodes, the TCR beta libraries were made. A single record per CDR3 protein comes from TCRdb applying MiXCR to the 5' RACE reads. The table records 150,000 to 200,000 distinct CDR3 sequences, about an eighth of them present only once. This clonotype was observed at least ten times. Its specificity is not known. This CDR3 has 15 residues. The germline gives CDR1 LGHDT, CDR2 YNNKEL (reference sequence). Between the trimmed V and J ends, which lost 4 bases and 1 base, there was a span of 13 bases. The receptor's source is a female donor with ankylosing spondylitis or in good health (not recorded which). The chain is built from TRBV3-1 and TRBJ1-1; tentatively, D is TRBD1 (6 bases). Specimen: blood, either unsorted or a sorted T cell fraction (not recorded which). CDR3 in DNA: TGTGCCAGCAGCCGGGGGGGCGCAGGGAACACTGAAGCTTTCTTT. Residues: CASSRGGAGNTEAFF.